What follows are 24 T cell receptor beta chains derived from one specimen sequenced in a study of cytomegalovirus exposure and HLA in healthy donors (dated by TCRdb to the late 2010s). Libraries were made using the immunoSEQ multiplex PCR assay. A mixture of 60 forward primers for TCR Vbeta segments and 13 reverse primers for TCR Jbeta segments was used in the multiplex PCR. TCRdb retrieved this table from immuneACCESS and kept in-frame rearrangements only. Not all clones are present; in checked studies, unresolved V genes account for under half, and no reason is known for the remainder. This sample has some 120,000 clones in its table, and 80% of those were observed once. More than 2.5% of the sample lies in the top ten. Specimen: PBMCs. These receptors were taken from a male donor in good health and CMV-seronegative.

The genes are TRBV30 and TRBJ1-1, with TRBD1 matching 7 bases. Germline CDR1 GTSNPN, CDR2 SVGIG (reference sequence). V was pared by 2 bases and J by 4 bases, with 7 bases of the junction left unmatched. This CDR3 comprises 14 residues. CDR3 loop: CAWSLQGFGTEAFF. The CDR3 DNA reads as TGTGCCTGGAGTTTACAGGGGTTCGGCACTGAAGCTTTCTTT.

The chain uses TRBV5-1 and TRBJ2-1; possible D gene TRBD2, 5 bases. The CDR3 covers 16 residues. Germline CDR1 and CDR2: SGHRS and YFSETQ. V lost 6 bases and J lost 4, with 20 bases in between. The CDR3 loop reads CASTKRGSGGYNEQFF. In DNA form, the CDR3 reads TGCGCCAGCACCAAACGAGGCTCCGGCGGGTACAATGAGCAGTTCTTC.

The sample holds one count of this clone. This rearrangement joins TRBV27 to TRBJ2-1, with 9 bases fitting TRBD2. V lost 4 bases to trimming and J lost 7 bases; unmatched junction nucleotides: 17. Germline V gives CDR1 MNHEY, CDR2 SMNVEV (reference sequence). The CDR3 length is 18 residues. DNA of the CDR3: TGTGCCAGCAGTTCCAAAATTTCGGGGGGCGGGAGGGTGAATGAGCAGTTCTTC. This sequence encodes CASSSKISGGGRVNEQFF.

This chain links TRBV19 with TRBJ1-2; D possibly corresponds to TRBD1 (6 bases). The CDR3 is 15 amino acids. V shed 7 bases and J shed 0 bases, with 15 bases lying between them. The germline gives CDR1 LNHDA, CDR2 SQIVND (reference sequence). As DNA, the CDR3 is TGTGCCAGTAATTACAGGGTGTGGGCTAACTATGGCTACACCTTC. This codes for CASNYRVWANYGYTF.

The chain combines TRBV6-5 with TRBJ1-2, with 10 bases lining up with TRBD1. Trimming removed 0 bases from V and 7 bases from J; junction bases left unmatched: 5. The CDR3 length is 15 residues. Germline V gene sequence: CDR1 MNHEY, CDR2 SVGAGI. CDR3 nucleotide sequence: TGTGCCAGCAGTTACTCGGGACAGGGGCTCGGTGGCTACACCTTC. It yields the protein CASSYSGQGLGGYTF.

The table lists this clone with a count of one. The CDR3 loop reads CASSWRDYGYTF. The CDR3 nucleotides are TGTGCCAGCTCCTGGCGGGACTATGGCTACACCTTC. The chain links TRBV25-1 to TRBJ1-2; D is undetermined. The length of the CDR3 is 12 residues. V lost 8 bases, J lost 3 bases, and 10 bases lay in between. CDR1 and CDR2 (germline): MGHDK, SYGVNS.

This chain joins TRBV11-3 and TRBJ2-7, with 11 bases fitting TRBD1. Germline assignment: CDR1 SGHNT and CDR2 YENEEA. The CDR3 runs to 14 residues. Trimming took 5 bases from V and 6 from J; bases not matched to a gene: 6. The CDR3 reads CASSKGQGVFEQYF. CDR3 sequence (DNA): TGTGCCAGCAGCAAGGGACAGGGGGTGTTCGAGCAGTACTTC.

V is TRBV7-2 and J is TRBJ1-2; 9 nucleotides match TRBD1. The V segment lost 5 bases and the J segment 5 bases; nucleotides outside the gene matches: 6. CDR3 size: 14 residues. In germline, CDR1 is SGHTA, CDR2 FQGNSA. Here the CDR3 reads CASSPPGQGYGYTF. The DNA for the CDR3 is TGTGCCAGCAGCCCACCGGGACAGGGATATGGCTACACCTTC. Based on the CDR3 plus reference TRBV7-2 and TRBJ1-2, the full variable domain is GAGVSQSPSNKVTEKGKDVELRCDPISGHTALYWYRQSLGQGLEFLIYFQGNSAPDKSGLPSDRFSAERTGGSVSTLTIQRTQQEDSAVYLCASSPPGQGYGYTFGSGTRLTVV.

CDR3 sequence: CASSQRDGLYEQYF. In DNA form, the CDR3 reads TGCGCCAGCAGTCAACGCGACGGGTTATACGAGCAGTACTTC. The chain employs TRBV23-1 and TRBJ2-7; no reliable D call. TRBV23-1 is marked as an open reading frame, function uncertain. The CDR3 spans 14 residues. V dropped 2 bases and J dropped 4 bases, with 12 bases sitting between them.

The rearrangement uses TRBV12-5 and TRBJ2-1, with 10 bases lining up with TRBD2. The CDR3 has 19 amino acids. The germline gives CDR1 LGHNT, CDR2 FRNRAP. V gave up 0 bases and J gave up 2 bases; unmatched junction bases: 10. CDR3 sequence (DNA): TGTGCTAGTGGTTTGGTACCCCTAGCGGGAGTTGTTGCCTACAATGAGCAGTTCTTC. It translates to CASGLVPLAGVVAYNEQFF.

The chain uses TRBV5-4 and TRBJ2-5; perhaps TRBD1 as D (5 bases). The J call may not be correct, given that the DNA end is closer to TRBJ2-7. The CDR3 has 15 amino acids. Per germline, CDR1 SGHNT and CDR2 YYREEE (reference sequence). CDR3 sequence: CASRRDTGSSYEQYF. The CDR3 DNA is TGTGCCAGCAGGCGTGATACAGGAAGCTCCTACGAGCAGTACTTC.

The chain is built from TRBV7-2 and TRBJ1-1, with D hard to call. The CDR3 runs 12 residues. Germline-derived CDR1 and CDR2 are SGHTA and FQGNSA. Trimming took 2 bases from V and 11 from J, leaving 12 bases between them. The CDR3 spells CASSLTRASAFF. The CDR3 region has the DNA TGTGCCAGCAGCTTAACGAGGGCCTCGGCTTTCTTT.

This clone was observed a few times. The V call is TRBV2, the J call TRBJ2-1; D call uncertain. V was pared by 3 bases and J by 2 bases, with 17 bases between. Germline V CDR1 and CDR2: SNHLY, FYNNEI. The CDR3 totals 17 residues. CDR3 nucleotides: TGTGCCAGCAGTGACCCCCTCGGGTGGAAGACCTACAATGAGCAGTTCTTC. This codes for CASSDPLGWKTYNEQFF.

This clone was seen once. A read error may produce the germline difference seen at one junction end. V usage is TRBV29-1 and J usage is TRBJ2-6; unclear D gene. This CDR3 has 16 amino acids. Germline CDR1 is SQVTM and CDR2 is ANQGSEA. The CDR3 bases are TGCAGCGCAATTGAGATTGGCGGAACCTTGGCCAACGGCCTGACTTTC. Translation gives CSAIEIGGTLANGLTF.

The gene calls are TRBV5-1 and TRBJ1-1, with TRBD1 matching over 8 bases. The CDR3 runs to 15 residues. CDR1 and CDR2 (germline): SGHRS, YFSETQ. Losses at the gene ends were 4 bases for V and 6 bases for J; bases not matched to a gene: 11. CDR3 nucleotides: TGCGCCAGCAGCCCTTACTGGACAGGGCGGCCTGAAGCTTTCTTT. As protein: CASSPYWTGRPEAFF.

The chain has TRBV19 and TRBJ2-5; 11 nucleotides match TRBD1. Germline CDR1 is LNHDA and CDR2 is SQIVND (reference sequence). V shed 6 bases and J 6 bases; nucleotides not matched to a gene: 6. The CDR3 length is 14 residues. This CDR3 reads CASSRDRGAQTQYF. The CDR3 coding sequence is TGTGCCAGTAGCCGGGACAGGGGGGCTCAGACCCAGTACTTC.

The chain is built from TRBV21-1 and TRBJ2-4; the tabulated D call, TRBD1, remains unverified against the DNA. TRBV21-1 is a pseudogene. The length of the CDR3 is 20 residues. The CDR3 protein is CASSRRDRPPGALAKNIQYF. The CDR3 DNA follows: TGTGCCAGCAGCAGAAGAGACAGGCCACCCGGAGCCCTAGCCAAAAACATTCAGTACTTC.

The CDR3 nucleotides are TGCGCCAGCAGCGTGGACAGAAATAATTCACCCCTCCACTTT. Its translation: CASSVDRNNSPLHF. The V and J genes are TRBV5-1 and TRBJ1-6, with a weak D call TRBD1 (6 bases). The V gene's germline CDR1 is SGHRS and CDR2 YFSETQ. This CDR3 comprises 14 residues. The V end was cut by 4 bases, the J end by 5 bases, with 10 bases between.

The V call is TRBV6-1, the J call TRBJ1-1; D not resolved. CDR3 length equals 13 residues. V was trimmed by 8 bases and J by 0 bases, leaving 10 bases between them. Germline values: CDR1 MNHNS, CDR2 SASEGT. The CDR3 loop reads CASGLEMNTEAFF. DNA for the CDR3: TGTGCCAGCGGACTGGAGATGAACACTGAAGCTTTCTTT.

The V call is TRBV6-5, the J call TRBJ1-2; perhaps TRBD1 as D (5 bases). The V gene's germline CDR1 is MNHEY and CDR2 SVGAGI. The ends were cut back, 0 bases at V and 6 bases at J, with 14 bases in the middle. The CDR3 length is 15 residues. The CDR3 loop is CASSYSPRAPDGYTF. CDR3 in DNA: TGTGCCAGCAGTTACTCGCCCAGGGCCCCGGATGGCTACACCTTC.

The rearrangement links TRBV19 to TRBJ1-1; 7 bases line up with TRBD1. The CDR3 spans 14 residues. Per the germline V gene, CDR1 is LNHDA and CDR2 is SQIVND (reference sequence). V trimming: 5 bases; J trimming: 0 bases; junction bases outside the gene matches: 3. CDR3 residues: CASSPTGMNTEAFF. The CDR3 DNA is TGTGCCAGTAGTCCGACAGGGATGAACACTGAAGCTTTCTTT.

The chain links TRBV30 to TRBJ2-1; tentatively, D is TRBD2 (5 bases). With 2 bases removed from V and 7 bases from J, the gap between germline ends came to 9 bases. Germline V gene sequence: CDR1 GTSNPN, CDR2 SVGIG (reference sequence). The CDR3 is 12 residues long. In nucleotides, the CDR3 is TGTGCCTGGAGTAACACGGGGAATGAGCAGTTCTTC. It yields the protein CAWSNTGNEQFF.

This chain uses TRBV6-6 with TRBJ2-2; D is possibly TRBD2 (6 bases). The CDR3 extends over 15 amino acids. Germline CDR1 reads MNHNY; CDR2 reads SVGAGI (reference sequence). V was pared by 1 base and J by 4 bases, with 10 bases between. The CDR3: CASSYFWGVTGELFF. The CDR3 nucleotides are TGTGCCAGCAGTTACTTTTGGGGGGTCACCGGGGAGCTGTTTTTT.

This clone was observed a few times. This chain links TRBV5-5 with TRBJ1-4; D not resolved. Germline CDR1 reads SGHKS; CDR2 reads YYEKEE (reference sequence). Trimming shortened V by 6 bases and J by 5 bases, and 14 bases separated the two germline ends. CDR3 length: 14 residues. The chain's CDR3 is CASTPIVENEKLFF. CDR3 sequence (DNA): TGTGCCAGCACCCCCATCGTGGAGAATGAAAAACTGTTTTTT.